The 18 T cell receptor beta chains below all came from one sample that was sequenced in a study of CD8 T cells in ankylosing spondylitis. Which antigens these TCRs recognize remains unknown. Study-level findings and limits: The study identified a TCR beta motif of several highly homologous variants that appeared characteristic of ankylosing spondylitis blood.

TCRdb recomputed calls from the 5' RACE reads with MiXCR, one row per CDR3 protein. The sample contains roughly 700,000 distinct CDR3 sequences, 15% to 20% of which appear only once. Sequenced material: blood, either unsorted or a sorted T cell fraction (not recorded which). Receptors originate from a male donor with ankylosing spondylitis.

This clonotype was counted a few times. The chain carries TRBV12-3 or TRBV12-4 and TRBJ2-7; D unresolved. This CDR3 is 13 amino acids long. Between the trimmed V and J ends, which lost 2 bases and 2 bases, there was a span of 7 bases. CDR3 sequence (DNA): TGTGCCAGCAGTTTATACTTAACCTACGAGCAGTACTTC. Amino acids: CASSLYLTYEQYF.

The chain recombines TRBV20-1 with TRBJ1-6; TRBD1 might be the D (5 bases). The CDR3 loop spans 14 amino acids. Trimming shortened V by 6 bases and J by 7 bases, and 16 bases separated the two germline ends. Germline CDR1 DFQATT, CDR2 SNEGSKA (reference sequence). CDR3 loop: CSAGGEQINSPLHF. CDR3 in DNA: TGCAGTGCCGGGGGGGAACAGATAAATTCACCCCTCCACTTT.

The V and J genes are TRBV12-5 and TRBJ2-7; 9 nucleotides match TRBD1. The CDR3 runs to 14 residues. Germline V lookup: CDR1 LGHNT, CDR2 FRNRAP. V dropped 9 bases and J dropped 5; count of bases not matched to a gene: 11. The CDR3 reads CASLLQGAQNEQYF. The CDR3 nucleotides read TGTGCTAGCCTCTTACAGGGGGCGCAAAACGAGCAGTACTTC. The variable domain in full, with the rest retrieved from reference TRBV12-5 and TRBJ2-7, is DARVTQTPRHKVTEMGQEVTMRCQPILGHNTVFWYRQTMMQGLELLAYFRNRAPLDDSGMPKDRFSAEMPDATLATLKIQPSEPRDSAVYFCASLLQGAQNEQYFGPGTRLTVT.

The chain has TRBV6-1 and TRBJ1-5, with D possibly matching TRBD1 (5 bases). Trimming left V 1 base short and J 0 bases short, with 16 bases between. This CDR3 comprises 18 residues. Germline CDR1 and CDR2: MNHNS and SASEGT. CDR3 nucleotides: TGTGCCAGCAGTGAAGGGGACCGCGGAAGGTATAGCAATCAGCCCCAGCATTTT. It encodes CASSEGDRGRYSNQPQHF.

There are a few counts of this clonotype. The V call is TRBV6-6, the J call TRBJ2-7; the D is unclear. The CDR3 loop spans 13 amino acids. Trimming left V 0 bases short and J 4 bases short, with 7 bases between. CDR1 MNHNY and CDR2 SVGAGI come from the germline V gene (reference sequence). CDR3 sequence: CASSYSDPYEQYF. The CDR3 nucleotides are TGTGCCAGCAGTTACTCGGACCCTTACGAGCAGTACTTC.

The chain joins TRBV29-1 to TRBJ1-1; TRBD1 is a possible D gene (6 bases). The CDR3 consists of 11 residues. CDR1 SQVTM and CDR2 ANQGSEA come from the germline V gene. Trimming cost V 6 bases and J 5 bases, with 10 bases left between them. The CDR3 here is CSVEGETEAFF. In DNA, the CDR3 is TGCAGCGTGGAGGGGGAGACTGAAGCTTTCTTT.

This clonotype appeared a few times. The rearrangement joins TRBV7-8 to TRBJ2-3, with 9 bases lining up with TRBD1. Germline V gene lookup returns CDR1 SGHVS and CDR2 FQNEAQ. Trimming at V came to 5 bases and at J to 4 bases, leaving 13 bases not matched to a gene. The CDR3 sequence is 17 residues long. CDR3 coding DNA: TGTGCCAGCAGCGTAATTTCCGGGACAGGGCAATCAGATACGCAGTATTTT. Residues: CASSVISGTGQSDTQYF.

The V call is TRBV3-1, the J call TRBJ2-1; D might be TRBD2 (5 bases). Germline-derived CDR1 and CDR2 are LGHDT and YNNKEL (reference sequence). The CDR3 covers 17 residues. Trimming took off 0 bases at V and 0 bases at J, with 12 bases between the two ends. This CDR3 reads CASSQDWASYSYNEQFF. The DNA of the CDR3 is TGTGCCAGCAGCCAAGATTGGGCTAGCTACTCCTACAATGAGCAGTTCTTC.

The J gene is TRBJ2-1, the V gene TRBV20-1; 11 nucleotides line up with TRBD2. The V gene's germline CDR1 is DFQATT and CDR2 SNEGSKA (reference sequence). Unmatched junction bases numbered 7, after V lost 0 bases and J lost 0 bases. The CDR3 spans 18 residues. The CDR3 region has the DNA TGCAGTGCTAGAGAATGGGCTAGCGGGAGGAGCTCCTACAATGAGCAGTTCTTC. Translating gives CSAREWASGRSSYNEQFF.

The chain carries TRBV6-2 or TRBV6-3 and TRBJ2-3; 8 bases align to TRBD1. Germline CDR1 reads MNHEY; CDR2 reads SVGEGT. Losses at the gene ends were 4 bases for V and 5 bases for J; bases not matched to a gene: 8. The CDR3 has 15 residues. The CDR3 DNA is TGTGCCAGCAGTTCCGACAGGGGTCATGAAGATACGCAGTATTTT. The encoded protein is CASSSDRGHEDTQYF.

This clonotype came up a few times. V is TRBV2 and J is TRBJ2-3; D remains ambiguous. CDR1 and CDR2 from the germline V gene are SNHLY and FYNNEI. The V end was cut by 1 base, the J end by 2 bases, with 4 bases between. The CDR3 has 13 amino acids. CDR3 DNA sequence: TGTGCCAGCAGTGAAGACCTCACAGATACGCAGTATTTT. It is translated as CASSEDLTDTQYF.

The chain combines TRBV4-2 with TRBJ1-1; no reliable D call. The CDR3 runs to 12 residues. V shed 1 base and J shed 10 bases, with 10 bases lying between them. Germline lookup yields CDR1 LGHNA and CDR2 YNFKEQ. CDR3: CASSQAGRGAFF. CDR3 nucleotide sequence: TGTGCCAGCAGCCAAGCTGGACGGGGAGCTTTCTTT.

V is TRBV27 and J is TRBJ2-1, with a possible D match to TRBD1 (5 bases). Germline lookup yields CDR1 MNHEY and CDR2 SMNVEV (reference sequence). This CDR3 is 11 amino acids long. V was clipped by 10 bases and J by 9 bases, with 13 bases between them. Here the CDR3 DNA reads TGTGCCAATACCAAGCAGGGTGAGCAGTTCTTC. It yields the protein CANTKQGEQFF.

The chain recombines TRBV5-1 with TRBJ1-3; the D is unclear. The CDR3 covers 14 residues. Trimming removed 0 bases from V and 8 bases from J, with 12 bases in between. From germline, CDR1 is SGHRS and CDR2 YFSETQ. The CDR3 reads CASSLVGSEDTIYF. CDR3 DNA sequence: TGCGCCAGCAGCTTGGTGGGCAGCGAGGACACCATATATTTT.

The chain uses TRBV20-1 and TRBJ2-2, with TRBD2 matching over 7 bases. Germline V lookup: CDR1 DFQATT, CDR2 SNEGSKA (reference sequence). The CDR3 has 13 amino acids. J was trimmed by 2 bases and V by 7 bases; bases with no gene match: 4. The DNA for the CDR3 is TGCAGTGTTCCGGGGGGAAACACCGGGGAGCTGTTTTTT. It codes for CSVPGGNTGELFF.

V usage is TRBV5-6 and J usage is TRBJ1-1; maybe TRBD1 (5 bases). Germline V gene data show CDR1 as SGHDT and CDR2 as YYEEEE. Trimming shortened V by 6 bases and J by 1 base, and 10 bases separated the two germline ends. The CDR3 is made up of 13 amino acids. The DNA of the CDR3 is TGTGCCAGCATCCTCCAGGGGAACACTGAAGCTTTCTTT. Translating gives CASILQGNTEAFF.

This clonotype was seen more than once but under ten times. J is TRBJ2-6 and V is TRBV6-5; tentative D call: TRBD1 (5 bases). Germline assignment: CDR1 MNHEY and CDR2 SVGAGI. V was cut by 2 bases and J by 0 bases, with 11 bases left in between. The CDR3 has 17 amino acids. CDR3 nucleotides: TGTGCCAGCAGTTACAAGGGGTTTCCCTCTGGGGCCAACGTCCTGACTTTC. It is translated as CASSYKGFPSGANVLTF.

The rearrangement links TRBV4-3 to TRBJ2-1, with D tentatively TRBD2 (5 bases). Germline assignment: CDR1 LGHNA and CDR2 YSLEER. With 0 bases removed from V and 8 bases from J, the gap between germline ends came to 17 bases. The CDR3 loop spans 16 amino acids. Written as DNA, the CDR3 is TGCGCCAGCAGCCAAGATGGACTGCAAATGCATGATGAGCAGTTCTTC. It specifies CASSQDGLQMHDEQFF.